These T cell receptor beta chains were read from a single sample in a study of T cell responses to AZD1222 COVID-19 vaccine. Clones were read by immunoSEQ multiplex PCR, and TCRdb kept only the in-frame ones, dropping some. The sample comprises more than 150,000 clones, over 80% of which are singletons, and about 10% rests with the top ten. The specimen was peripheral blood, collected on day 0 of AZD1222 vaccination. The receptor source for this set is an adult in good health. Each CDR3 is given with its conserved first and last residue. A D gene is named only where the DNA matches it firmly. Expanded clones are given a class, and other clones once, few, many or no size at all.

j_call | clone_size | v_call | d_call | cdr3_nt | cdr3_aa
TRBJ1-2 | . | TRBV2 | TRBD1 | TGTGCCAGCAGCCAACTCCTAGGGGGCCCCGCCGCGGGCTACACCTTC | CASSQLLGGPAAGYTF
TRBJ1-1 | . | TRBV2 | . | TGTGCCAGCAGTTCGGACGGGAACACTGAAGCTTTCTTT | CASSSDGNTEAFF
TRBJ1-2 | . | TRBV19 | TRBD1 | TGTGCCACCGCGACAGGGAAAGGCTACACCTTC | CATATGKGYTF
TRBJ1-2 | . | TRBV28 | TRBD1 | TGTGCCAGCAGTATCGGGACAGGGTTCGGCTACACCTTC | CASSIGTGFGYTF
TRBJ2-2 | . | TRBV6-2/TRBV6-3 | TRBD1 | TGTGCCAGCAGTTACGTTACAGGGGGCACCGGGGAGCTGTTTTTT | CASSYVTGGTGELFF
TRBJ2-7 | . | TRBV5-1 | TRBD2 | TGCGCCAGCAGCTTGGATTGGGGGGGTCTAACCTACGAGCAGTACTTC | CASSLDWGGLTYEQYF
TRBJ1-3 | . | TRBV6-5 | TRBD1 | TGTGCCAGCAGACTCAACAGGGGGCTAGGAGACACCATATATTTT | CASRLNRGLGDTIYF
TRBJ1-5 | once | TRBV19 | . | TGTGCCAGTAGTCTCCACCTCAATCAGCCCCAGCATTTT | CASSLHLNQPQHF
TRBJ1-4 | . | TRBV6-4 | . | TGTGCCAGCAGTGTCACCTTCACTGATGAAAAACTGTTTTTT | CASSVTFTDEKLFF
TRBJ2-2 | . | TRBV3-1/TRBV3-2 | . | TGTGCCAGCAGCCTCTCGTCTAGGGTGGGAGCTTCCGGGGAGCTGTTTTTT | CASSLSSRVGASGELFF
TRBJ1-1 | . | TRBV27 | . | TGTGCCAGCAGTTTAATTGGGGGCGGAGGGAACACTGAAGCTTTCTTT | CASSLIGGGGNTEAFF
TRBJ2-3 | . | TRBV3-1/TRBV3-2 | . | TGTGCCAGCAGCCAAGATAAGGCTACACCTCAGGATACGCAGTATTTT | CASSQDKATPQDTQYF
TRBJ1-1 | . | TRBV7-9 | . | TGTGCCAGCTTAGGGGGGAACACTGAAGCTTTCTTT | CASLGGNTEAFF
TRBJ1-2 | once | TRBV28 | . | TGTGCCAGCAGTTTTGGGGGAAATCTTAACTATGGCTACACCTTC | CASSFGGNLNYGYTF
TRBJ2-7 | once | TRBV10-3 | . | TGTGCCATCAGTAGCGGGCCGACCTACGAGCAGTACTTC | CAISSGPTYEQYF
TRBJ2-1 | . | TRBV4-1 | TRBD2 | TGCGCCAGCAGCCTCCGGACTAGCGGGAGGGCCTACAATGAGCAGTTCTTC | CASSLRTSGRAYNEQFF
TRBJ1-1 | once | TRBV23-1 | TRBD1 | TGCGCCAGCAGTCATCCAGACAGGGAGGACACTGAAGCTTTCTTT | CASSHPDREDTEAFF
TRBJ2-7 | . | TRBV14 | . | TGTGCCAGCAGCCATTCCGGGTCGCCCTTGCCGGAGCAGTACTTC | CASSHSGSPLPEQYF
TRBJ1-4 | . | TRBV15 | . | TGTGCCACCAGCAGACCTCCACCGGATGAAAAACTGTTTTTT | CATSRPPPDEKLFF
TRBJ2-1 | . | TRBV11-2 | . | TGTGCCAGCAGCTTAGTACAGGGTAGGCATGAGCAGTTCTTC | CASSLVQGRHEQFF
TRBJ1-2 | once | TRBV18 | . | TGTGCCAGCTCACCACCAAAGGGTCAGGGGCCTTATGGCTACACCTTC | CASSPPKGQGPYGYTF
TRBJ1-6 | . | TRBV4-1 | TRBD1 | TGCGCCAGCAGCCACCTTGTAATCAGGGGGACGGGTTCACCCCTCCACTTT | CASSHLVIRGTGSPLHF
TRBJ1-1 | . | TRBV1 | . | TGCACCAGCAGCCAAGTACAGGTCACTGAAGCTTTCTTT | CTSSQVQVTEAFF
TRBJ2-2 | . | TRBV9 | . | TGTGCCAGCAGCGTAGTGGATAGTCCCACCGGGGAGCTGTTTTTT | CASSVVDSPTGELFF
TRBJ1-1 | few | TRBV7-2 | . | TGTGCCAGCAGCTTAACAGGTACTGAAGCTTTCTTT | CASSLTGTEAFF
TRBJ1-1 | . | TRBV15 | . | TGTGCCACCAGCTGGCGCGGGAACACTGAAGCTTTCTTT | CATSWRGNTEAFF
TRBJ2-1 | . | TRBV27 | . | TGTGCCAGCAGTTTAAACCCCTCCTACAATGAGCAGTTCTTC | CASSLNPSYNEQFF
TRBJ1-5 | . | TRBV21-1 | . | TGTGCCAGCGGATTTCGACAGCCGGCAGGGCCCCAGCATTTT | CASGFRQPAGPQHF
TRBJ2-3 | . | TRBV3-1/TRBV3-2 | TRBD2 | TGTGCCAGCAGCCAAGTGGTCCTAGCGGGAGCAGATACGCAGTATTTT | CASSQVVLAGADTQYF
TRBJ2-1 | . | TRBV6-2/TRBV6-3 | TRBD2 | TGTGCCAGCAGCTCGTCTTCGCGGGGGGAGTACAATGAGCAGTTCTTC | CASSSSSRGEYNEQFF
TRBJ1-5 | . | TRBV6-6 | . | TGTGCCAGCAGTCGCCGGGGGCGGGGAAGTAGCAATCAGCCCCAGCATTTT | CASSRRGRGSSNQPQHF
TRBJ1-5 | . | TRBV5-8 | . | TGTGCCAGCAGCTTGGGAGGAAGCAATCAGCCCCAGCATTTT | CASSLGGSNQPQHF
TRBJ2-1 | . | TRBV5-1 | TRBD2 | TGCGCCAGCAGCTTGGCCAATCCTAGCGGGGCCCTCTCCTACAATGAGCAGTTCTTC | CASSLANPSGALSYNEQFF
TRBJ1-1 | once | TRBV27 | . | TGTGCCAGCAGTCTCCGGACGGAGCGCATGAACACTGAAGCTTTCTTT | CASSLRTERMNTEAFF
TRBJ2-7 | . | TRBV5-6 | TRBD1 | TGTGCCAGCAGTTCCGATGGACAGGGAGGCGAGCAGTACTTC | CASSSDGQGGEQYF
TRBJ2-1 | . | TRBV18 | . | TGTGCCAGCTCACCACCCCCTAGCCGGGATGAGCAGTTCTTC | CASSPPPSRDEQFF
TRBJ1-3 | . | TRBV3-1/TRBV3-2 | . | TGTGCCAGCAGCCATCATCAGAAGATTCAAAACACCATATATTTT | CASSHHQKIQNTIYF
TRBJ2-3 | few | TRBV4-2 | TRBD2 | TGTGCCAGCAGCCAAGGGCGGGGGGGCTCAGATACGCAGTATTTT | CASSQGRGGSDTQYF
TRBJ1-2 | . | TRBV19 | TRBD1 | TGTGCCAGTAGTGCCTACTACGACAGGGTTGGTGGCTACACCTTC | CASSAYYDRVGGYTF
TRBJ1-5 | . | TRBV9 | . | TGTGCCAGCAGCTTGGGAGGGGGGCGAAATCAGCCCCAGCATTTT | CASSLGGGRNQPQHF
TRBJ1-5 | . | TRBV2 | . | TGTGCCAGCAGCTTCGAAAGCAATCAGCCCCAGCATTTT | CASSFESNQPQHF
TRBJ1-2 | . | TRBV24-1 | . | TGTGCCACCAGTGATTTGATGGGGGCTGTTGGCTACACCTTC | CATSDLMGAVGYTF
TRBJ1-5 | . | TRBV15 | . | TGTGCCACCAGCAGAGATTTTCAGCCCCAGCATTTT | CATSRDFQPQHF
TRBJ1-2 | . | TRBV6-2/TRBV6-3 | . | TGTGCCAGCAGTTTCCCATATGGCTACACCTTC | CASSFPYGYTF
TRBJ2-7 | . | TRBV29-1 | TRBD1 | TGCAGCGTCGAATCCTCGGGACAGGGTGGGGAGCAGTACTTC | CSVESSGQGGEQYF
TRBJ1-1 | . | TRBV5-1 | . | TGCGCCAGCAGCTTAGTTCAAGGGATGAATACTGAAGCTTTCTTT | CASSLVQGMNTEAFF
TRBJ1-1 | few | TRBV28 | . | TGTGCCAGCAGTTGGAAGTGGCGGGCTTTCTTT | CASSWKWRAFF
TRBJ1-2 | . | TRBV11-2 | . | TGTGCCAGCAGCTTGACGACCACACCGATAAGCTACACCTTC | CASSLTTTPISYTF
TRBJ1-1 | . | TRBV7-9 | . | TGTGCCAGTTGGATGGGGCAGCTGAACACTGAAGCTTTCTTT | CASWMGQLNTEAFF
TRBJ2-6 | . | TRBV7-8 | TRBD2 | TGTGCCAGCAGCTCCCGCGGGGGTTCTGGGGCCAACGTCCTGACTTTC | CASSSRGGSGANVLTF
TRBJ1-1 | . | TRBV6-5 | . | TGTGCCAGCAGTTACAATGACCCCCTGGAGGACACTGAAGCTTTCTTT | CASSYNDPLEDTEAFF
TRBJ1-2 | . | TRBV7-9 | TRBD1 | TGTGCCAGCAGCCCTACGGACAGGGGCAACTATGGCTACACCTTC | CASSPTDRGNYGYTF
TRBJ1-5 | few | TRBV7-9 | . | TGTGCCACCGGGGGAGGAGTTAGCAATCAGCCCCAGCATTTT | CATGGGVSNQPQHF
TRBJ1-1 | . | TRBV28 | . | TGTGCCACCTCCGGGACAAACTCTATGAACACTGAAGCTTTCTTT | CATSGTNSMNTEAFF
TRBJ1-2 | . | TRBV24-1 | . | TGTGCCACCAGTGGGGGGAGCAGAAACTATGGCTACACCTTC | CATSGGSRNYGYTF
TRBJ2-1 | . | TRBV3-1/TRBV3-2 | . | TGTGCCAGCAGCCAAGTCAGGTCCCACTACAATGAGCAGTTCTTC | CASSQVRSHYNEQFF